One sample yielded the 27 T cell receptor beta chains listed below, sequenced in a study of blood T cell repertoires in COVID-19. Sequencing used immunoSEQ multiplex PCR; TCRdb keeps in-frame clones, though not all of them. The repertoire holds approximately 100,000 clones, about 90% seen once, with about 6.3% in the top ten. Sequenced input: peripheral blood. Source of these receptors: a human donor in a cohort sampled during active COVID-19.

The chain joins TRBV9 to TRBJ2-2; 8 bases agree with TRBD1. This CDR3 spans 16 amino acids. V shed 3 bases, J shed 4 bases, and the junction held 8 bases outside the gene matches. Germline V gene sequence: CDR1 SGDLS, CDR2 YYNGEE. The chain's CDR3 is CASSARTGMGTGELFF. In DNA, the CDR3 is TGTGCCAGCAGCGCCAGGACAGGGATGGGCACCGGGGAGCTGTTTTTT.

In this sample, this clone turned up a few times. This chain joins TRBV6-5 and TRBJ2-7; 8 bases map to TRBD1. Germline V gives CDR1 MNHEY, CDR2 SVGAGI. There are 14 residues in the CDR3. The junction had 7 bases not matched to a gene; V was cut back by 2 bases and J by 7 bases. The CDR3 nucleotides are TGTGCCAGCAGTTACGGCCAGGGGGCCAATGAGCAGTACTTC. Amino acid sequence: CASSYGQGANEQYF.

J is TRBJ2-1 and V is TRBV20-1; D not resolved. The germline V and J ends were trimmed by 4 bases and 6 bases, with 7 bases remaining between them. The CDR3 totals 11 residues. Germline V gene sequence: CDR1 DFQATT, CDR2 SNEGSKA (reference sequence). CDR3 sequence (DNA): TGCAGTGCTACCACGGTCAATGAGCAGTTCTTC. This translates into CSATTVNEQFF.

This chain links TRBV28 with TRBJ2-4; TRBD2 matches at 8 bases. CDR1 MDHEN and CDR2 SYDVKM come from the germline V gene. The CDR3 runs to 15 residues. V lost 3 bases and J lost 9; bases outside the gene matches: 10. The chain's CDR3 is CASSFRVGSGTIQYF. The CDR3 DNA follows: TGTGCCAGCAGTTTTAGGGTGGGTAGCGGGACCATTCAGTACTTC.

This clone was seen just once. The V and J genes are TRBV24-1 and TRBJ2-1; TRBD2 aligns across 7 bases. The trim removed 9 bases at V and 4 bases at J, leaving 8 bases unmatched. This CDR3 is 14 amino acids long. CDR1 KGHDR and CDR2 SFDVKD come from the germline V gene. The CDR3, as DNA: TGTGCCACCCGAGCGGGAAGCACGTACAATGAGCAGTTCTTC. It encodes CATRAGSTYNEQFF.

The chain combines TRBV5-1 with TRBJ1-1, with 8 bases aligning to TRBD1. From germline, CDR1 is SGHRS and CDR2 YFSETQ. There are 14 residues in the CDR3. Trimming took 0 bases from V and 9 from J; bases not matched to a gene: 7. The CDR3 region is CASSLGDRTGQAFF. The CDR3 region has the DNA TGCGCCAGCAGCTTGGGGGATCGGACAGGGCAAGCTTTCTTT.

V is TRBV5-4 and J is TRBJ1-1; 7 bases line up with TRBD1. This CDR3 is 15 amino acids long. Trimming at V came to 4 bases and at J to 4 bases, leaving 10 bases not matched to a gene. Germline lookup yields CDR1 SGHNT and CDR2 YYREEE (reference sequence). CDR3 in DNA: TGTGCCAGCAGCGGCCCGAGGGGGCTGATCACTGAAGCTTTCTTT. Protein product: CASSGPRGLITEAFF.

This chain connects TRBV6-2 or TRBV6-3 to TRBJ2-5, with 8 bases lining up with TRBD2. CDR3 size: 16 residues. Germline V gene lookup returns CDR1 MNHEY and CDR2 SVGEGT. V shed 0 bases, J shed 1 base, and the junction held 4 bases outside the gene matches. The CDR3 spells CASSYSLAEIQETQYF. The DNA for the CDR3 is TGTGCCAGCAGTTACTCACTAGCGGAAATCCAAGAGACCCAGTACTTC.

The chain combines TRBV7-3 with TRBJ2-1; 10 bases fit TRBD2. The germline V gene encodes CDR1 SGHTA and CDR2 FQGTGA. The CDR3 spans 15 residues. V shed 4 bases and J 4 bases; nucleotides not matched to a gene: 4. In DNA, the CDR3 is TGTGCCAGCAGCTCCCTAGCGGGAGTTTACAATGAGCAGTTCTTC. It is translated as CASSSLAGVYNEQFF.

CDR3 DNA: TGTGCCAGCAGCCAACTAAGGACACAGCAAAAGGGGCTCTTCGGAAACACCATATATTTT. Translated, it gives CASSQLRTQQKGLFGNTIYF. The rearrangement joins TRBV3-1 (or the pseudogene TRBV3-2) to TRBJ1-3; possible D gene TRBD1, 5 bases. Trimming stripped 2 bases from V and 4 bases from J, with 27 bases between. The germline V gene has CDR1 LGHDT and CDR2 YNNKEL (reference sequence). This CDR3 is built from 20 residues.

The CDR3 loop reads CASRDRSGTEAFF. As DNA, the CDR3 is TGTGCCAGCAGAGACAGGTCAGGCACTGAAGCTTTCTTT. The J gene is TRBJ1-1, the V gene TRBV12-3 or TRBV12-4, with a tentative D call TRBD1 (6 bases). V was shortened by 6 bases and J by 4 bases, with 12 bases between the two germline ends. The CDR3 consists of 13 residues.

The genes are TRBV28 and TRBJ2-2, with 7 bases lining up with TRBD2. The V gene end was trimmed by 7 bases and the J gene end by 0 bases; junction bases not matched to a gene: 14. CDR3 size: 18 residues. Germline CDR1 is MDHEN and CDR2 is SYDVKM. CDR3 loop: CASTLSRWGTTNTGELFF. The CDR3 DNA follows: TGTGCCAGCACCCTAAGCAGGTGGGGGACTACGAACACCGGGGAGCTGTTTTTT.

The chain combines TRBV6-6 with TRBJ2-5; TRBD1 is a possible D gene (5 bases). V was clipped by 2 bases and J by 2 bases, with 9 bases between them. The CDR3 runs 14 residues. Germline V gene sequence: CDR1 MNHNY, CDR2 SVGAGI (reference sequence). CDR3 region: CASSYGARQETQYF. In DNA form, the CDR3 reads TGTGCCAGCAGTTACGGGGCCCGACAAGAGACCCAGTACTTC.

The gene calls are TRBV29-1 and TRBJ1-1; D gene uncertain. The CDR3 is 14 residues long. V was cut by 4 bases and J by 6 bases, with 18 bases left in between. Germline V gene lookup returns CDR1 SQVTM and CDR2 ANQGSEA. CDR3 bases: TGCAGCGTTGGACGGGGTCTCGGGCAGTCTGAAGCTTTCTTT. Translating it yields CSVGRGLGQSEAFF.

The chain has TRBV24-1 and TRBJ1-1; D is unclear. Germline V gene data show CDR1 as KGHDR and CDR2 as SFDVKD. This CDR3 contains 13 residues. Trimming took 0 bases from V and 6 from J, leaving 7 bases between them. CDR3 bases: TGTGCCACCAGTGATTTGTCGGGTTCTGAAGCTTTCTTT. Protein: CATSDLSGSEAFF.

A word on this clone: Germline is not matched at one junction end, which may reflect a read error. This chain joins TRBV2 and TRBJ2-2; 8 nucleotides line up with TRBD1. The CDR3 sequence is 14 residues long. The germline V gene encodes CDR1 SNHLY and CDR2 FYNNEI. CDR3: CASSRQGNAGELFF. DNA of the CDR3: TGTGCCAGCAGTAGACAGGGGAACGCCGGGGAGCTGTTTTTT.

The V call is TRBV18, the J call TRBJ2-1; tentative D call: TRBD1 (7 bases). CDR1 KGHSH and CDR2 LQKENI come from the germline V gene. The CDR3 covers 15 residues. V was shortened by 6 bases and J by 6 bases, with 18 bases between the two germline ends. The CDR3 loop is CASSRRGGGGNEQFF. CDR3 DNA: TGTGCCAGCTCTCGACGAGGAGGGGGCGGCAATGAGCAGTTCTTC.

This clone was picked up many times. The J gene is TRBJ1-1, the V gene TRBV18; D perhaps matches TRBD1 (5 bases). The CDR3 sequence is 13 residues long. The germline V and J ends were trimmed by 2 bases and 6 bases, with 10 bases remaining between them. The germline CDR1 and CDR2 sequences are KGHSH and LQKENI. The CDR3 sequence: CASSPGQGAEAFF. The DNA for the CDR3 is TGTGCCAGCTCACCAGGGCAGGGCGCTGAAGCTTTCTTT.

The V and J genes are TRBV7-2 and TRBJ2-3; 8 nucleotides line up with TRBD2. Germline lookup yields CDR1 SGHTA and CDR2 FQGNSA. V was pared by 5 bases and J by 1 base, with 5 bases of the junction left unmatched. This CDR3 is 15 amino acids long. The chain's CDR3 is CASSKGTSRTDTQYF. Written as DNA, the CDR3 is TGTGCCAGCAGCAAAGGGACTAGTCGCACAGATACGCAGTATTTT.

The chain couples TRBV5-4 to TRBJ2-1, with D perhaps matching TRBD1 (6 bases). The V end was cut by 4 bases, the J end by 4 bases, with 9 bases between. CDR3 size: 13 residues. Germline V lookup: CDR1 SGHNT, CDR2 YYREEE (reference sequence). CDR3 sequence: CASSLDRYNEQFF. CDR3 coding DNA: TGTGCCAGCAGCCTCGACAGGTACAATGAGCAGTTCTTC.

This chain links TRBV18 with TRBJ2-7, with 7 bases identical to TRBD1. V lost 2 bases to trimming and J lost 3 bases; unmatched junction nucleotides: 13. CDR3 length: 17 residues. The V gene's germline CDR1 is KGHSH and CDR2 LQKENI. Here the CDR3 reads CASSPGTALLKVYEQYF. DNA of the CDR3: TGTGCCAGCTCACCAGGGACAGCCCTCCTAAAAGTCTACGAGCAGTACTTC.

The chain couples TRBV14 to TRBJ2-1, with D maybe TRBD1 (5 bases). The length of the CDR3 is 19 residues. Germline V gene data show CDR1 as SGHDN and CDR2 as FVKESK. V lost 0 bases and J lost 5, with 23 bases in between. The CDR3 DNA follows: TGTGCCAGCAGCCAAGAGGTCATAGGGGCCAGCTACACCGACAATGAGCAGTTCTTC. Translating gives CASSQEVIGASYTDNEQFF.

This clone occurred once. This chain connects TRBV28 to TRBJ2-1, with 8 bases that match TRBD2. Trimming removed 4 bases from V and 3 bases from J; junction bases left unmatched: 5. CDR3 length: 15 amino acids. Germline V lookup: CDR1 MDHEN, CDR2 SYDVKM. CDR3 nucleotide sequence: TGTGCCAGCAGTTCCAATAGCGGGGTCTACAATGAGCAGTTCTTC. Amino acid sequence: CASSSNSGVYNEQFF. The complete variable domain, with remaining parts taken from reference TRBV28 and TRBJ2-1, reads DVKVTQSSRYLVKRTGEKVFLECVQDMDHENMFWYRQDPGLGLRLIYFSYDVKMKEKGDIPEGYSVSREKKERFSLILESASTNQTSMYLCASSSNSGVYNEQFFGPGTRLTVL.

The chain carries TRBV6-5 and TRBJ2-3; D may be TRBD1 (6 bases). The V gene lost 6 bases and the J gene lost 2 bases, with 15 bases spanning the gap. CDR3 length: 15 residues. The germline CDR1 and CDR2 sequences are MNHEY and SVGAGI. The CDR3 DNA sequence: TGTGCCAGCAGAAACTCAGGGGCGGACACAGATACGCAGTATTTT. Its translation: CASRNSGADTDTQYF.

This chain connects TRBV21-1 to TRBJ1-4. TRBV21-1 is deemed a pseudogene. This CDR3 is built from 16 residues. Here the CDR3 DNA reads TGTGCCAGCAGCAAAGCGCATGTTAGAATTAATGAAAAACTGTTTTTT. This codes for CASSKAHVRINEKLFF.

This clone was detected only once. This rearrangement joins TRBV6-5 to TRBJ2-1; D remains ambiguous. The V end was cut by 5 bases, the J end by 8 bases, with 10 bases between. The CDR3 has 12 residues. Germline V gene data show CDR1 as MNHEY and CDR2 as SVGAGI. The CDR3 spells CASSSLGDEQFF. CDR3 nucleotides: TGTGCCAGCAGTAGTTTGGGCGATGAGCAGTTCTTC.

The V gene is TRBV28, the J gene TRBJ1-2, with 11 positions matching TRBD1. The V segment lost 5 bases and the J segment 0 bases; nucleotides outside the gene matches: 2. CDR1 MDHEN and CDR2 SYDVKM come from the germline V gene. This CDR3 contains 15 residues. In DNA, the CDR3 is TGTGCCAGCAGTCCGGGACAGGGGGCTAACTATGGCTACACCTTC. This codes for CASSPGQGANYGYTF.